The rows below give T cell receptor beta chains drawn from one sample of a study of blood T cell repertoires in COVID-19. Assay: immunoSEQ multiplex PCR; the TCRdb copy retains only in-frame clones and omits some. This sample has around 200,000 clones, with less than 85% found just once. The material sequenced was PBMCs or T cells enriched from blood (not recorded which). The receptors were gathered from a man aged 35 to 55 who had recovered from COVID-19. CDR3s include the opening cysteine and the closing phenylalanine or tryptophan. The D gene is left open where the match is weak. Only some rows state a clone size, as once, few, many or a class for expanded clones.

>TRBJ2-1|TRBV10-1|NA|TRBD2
CASSLTGTSGGGSYNEQFF
TGCGCCAGCAGCCTTACCGGGACTAGCGGGGGGGGCTCCTACAATGAGCAGTTCTTC
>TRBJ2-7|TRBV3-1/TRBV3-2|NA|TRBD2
CASSQWTSGYEQYF
TGTGCCAGCAGCCAATGGACTAGCGGCTACGAGCAGTACTTC
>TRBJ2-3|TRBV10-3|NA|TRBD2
CAISSGRITDTQYF
TGTGCCATCAGTAGCGGGAGAATAACAGATACGCAGTATTTT
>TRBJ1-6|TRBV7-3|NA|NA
CASSLMSDNSPLHF
TGTGCCAGCAGCTTAATGTCGGATAATTCACCCCTCCACTTT
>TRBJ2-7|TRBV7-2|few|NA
CASSLAPDSAYEQYF
TGTGCCAGCAGCTTAGCTCCAGACTCAGCCTACGAGCAGTACTTC
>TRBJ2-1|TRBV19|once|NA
CASSIVGGDEQFF
TGTGCCAGTAGTATTGTAGGAGGGGATGAGCAGTTCTTC
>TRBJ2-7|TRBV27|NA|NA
CASSLGQAYSEQYF
TGTGCCAGCAGTTTAGGGCAGGCGTATTCCGAGCAGTACTTC
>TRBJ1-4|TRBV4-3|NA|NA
CASSQATATNEKLFF
TGCGCCAGCAGCCAAGCGACAGCAACTAATGAAAAACTGTTTTTT
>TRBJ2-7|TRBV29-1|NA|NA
CSVAEGARPYEQYF
TGCAGCGTTGCGGAGGGGGCAAGACCCTACGAGCAGTACTTC
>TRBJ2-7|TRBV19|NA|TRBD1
CASSMIQGQVPYEQYF
TGTGCCAGTAGTATGATCCAGGGACAGGTGCCCTACGAGCAGTACTTC
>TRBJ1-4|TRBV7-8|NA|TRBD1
CASSLRASRDRVPNEKLFF
TGTGCCAGCAGTTTACGCGCGTCCCGGGACAGGGTCCCTAATGAAAAACTGTTTTTT
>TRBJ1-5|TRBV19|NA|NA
CASTEDRTSYQPQHF
TGTGCCAGTACCGAAGACAGAACCTCGTATCAGCCCCAGCATTTT
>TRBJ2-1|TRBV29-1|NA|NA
CSVDRGYNEQFF
TGCAGCGTTGATAGAGGGTACAATGAGCAGTTCTTC
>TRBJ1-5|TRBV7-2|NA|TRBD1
CASSRGQGNQPQHF
TGTGCCAGCAGCAGGGGACAGGGCAATCAGCCCCAGCATTTT
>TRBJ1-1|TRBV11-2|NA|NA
CASSPGDTEAFF
TGTGCCAGCAGCCCAGGGGACACTGAAGCTTTCTTT
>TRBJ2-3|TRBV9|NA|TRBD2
CASSVEWSGSITDTQYF
TGTGCCAGCAGCGTAGAGTGGAGCGGGAGTATCACAGATACGCAGTATTTT
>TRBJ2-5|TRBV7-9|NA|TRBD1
CASSLRQGGETQYF
TGTGCCAGCAGCCTAAGACAGGGTGGGGAGACCCAGTACTTC
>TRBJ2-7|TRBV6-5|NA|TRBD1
CASSLDRVEQYF
TGTGCCAGCAGTTTGGACAGGGTCGAGCAGTACTTC